A selection of T cell receptor beta chains follows, all from one sample in a study of blood T cell repertoires in COVID-19. The protocol was immunoSEQ multiplex PCR, while the TCRdb copy is restricted to in-frame clones and leaves out a portion. The sample yields 430,000 or so clones, around nine tenths seen once. Sample: PBMCs or T cells enriched from blood (not recorded which). The receptors shown here come from a woman between 18 and 29 years old who had been exposed to COVID-19. Each CDR3 is given with its conserved first and last residue. Fields, in order: J gene, D gene, clone size, V gene, CDR3 DNA, CDR3 protein. D genes are given only for firm matches. Clone size appears in some rows only: once, few, many, or a class for an expanded clone.

j_call: TRBJ2-4
d_call: -
clone_size: -
v_call: TRBV7-2
cdr3_nt: TGTGCCAGCAGCTTACGGACAGTCGGGGACATTCAGTACTTC
cdr3_aa: CASSLRTVGDIQYF

j_call: TRBJ1-5
d_call: TRBD1
clone_size: once
v_call: TRBV7-9
cdr3_nt: TGTGCCAGCAGCCAGGGACAGGGTAGCAATCAGCCCCAGCATTTT
cdr3_aa: CASSQGQGSNQPQHF

j_call: TRBJ1-1
d_call: TRBD1
clone_size: -
v_call: TRBV28
cdr3_nt: TGTGCCAGCAGTTCGCAGGGGGACACTGAAGCTTTCTTT
cdr3_aa: CASSSQGDTEAFF

j_call: TRBJ2-1
d_call: TRBD2
clone_size: -
v_call: TRBV24-1
cdr3_nt: TGTGCCACCAGTGAAGCCCCTAGCGGGAGCTCCTACAATGAGCAGTTCTTC
cdr3_aa: CATSEAPSGSSYNEQFF

j_call: TRBJ2-7
d_call: -
clone_size: -
v_call: TRBV28
cdr3_nt: TGTGCCAGCAGGTTAAGGGGTAGTTCCGAGCAGTACTTC
cdr3_aa: CASRLRGSSEQYF

j_call: TRBJ1-3
d_call: TRBD1
clone_size: -
v_call: TRBV7-2
cdr3_nt: TGTGCCAGCAGCTTACAGATGACAGGGGCTGGAAACACCATATATTTT
cdr3_aa: CASSLQMTGAGNTIYF

j_call: TRBJ1-5
d_call: -
clone_size: -
v_call: TRBV6-2/TRBV6-3
cdr3_nt: TGTGCCAGCAGTTCACCGACAGGTTTCAATCAGCCCCAGCATTTT
cdr3_aa: CASSSPTGFNQPQHF

j_call: TRBJ2-7
d_call: TRBD2
clone_size: -
v_call: TRBV6-1
cdr3_nt: TGTGCCAGCAGTGAGGGAAGACTAGCGGACACCTACGAGCAGTACTTC
cdr3_aa: CASSEGRLADTYEQYF

j_call: TRBJ2-7
d_call: TRBD2
clone_size: -
v_call: TRBV11-3
cdr3_nt: TGTGCCAGCAGCTCAGGGACTAGCGGGAAAGACGAGCAGTACTTC
cdr3_aa: CASSSGTSGKDEQYF

j_call: TRBJ2-1
d_call: TRBD2
clone_size: -
v_call: TRBV3-1/TRBV3-2
cdr3_nt: TGTGCCAGCAGCCAAGGTTTACGGACTAGCGGGAGATCGGGGGGTAATGAGCAGTTCTTC
cdr3_aa: CASSQGLRTSGRSGGNEQFF

j_call: TRBJ2-7
d_call: -
clone_size: -
v_call: TRBV10-3
cdr3_nt: TGTGCCATCAGTGAGTCGGGTCAGGGTGGTTACGAGCAGTACTTC
cdr3_aa: CAISESGQGGYEQYF

j_call: TRBJ2-3
d_call: TRBD2
clone_size: -
v_call: TRBV19
cdr3_nt: TGTGCCAGTAGTCCCCGGACTAGCGCCTACACAGATACGCAGTATTTT
cdr3_aa: CASSPRTSAYTDTQYF

j_call: TRBJ2-3
d_call: -
clone_size: -
v_call: TRBV10-3
cdr3_nt: TGTGCCATCAGTGAGTCGTTAGTCTCAGATACGCAGTATTTT
cdr3_aa: CAISESLVSDTQYF

j_call: TRBJ1-6
d_call: TRBD1
clone_size: -
v_call: TRBV5-1
cdr3_nt: TGCGCCAGCAGCGACAGGGACTTGGCTATGGGTTCACCCCTCCACTTT
cdr3_aa: CASSDRDLAMGSPLHF

j_call: TRBJ1-1
d_call: TRBD1
clone_size: -
v_call: TRBV27
cdr3_nt: TGTGCCAGCGGCCTTACCGGGACAGGGGGCACTGAAGCTTTCTTT
cdr3_aa: CASGLTGTGGTEAFF

j_call: TRBJ2-3
d_call: TRBD2
clone_size: -
v_call: TRBV20-1
cdr3_nt: TGCAGTGCCCGGACTAGCGGGACCACCTTT
cdr3_aa: CSARTSGTTF

j_call: TRBJ2-5
d_call: -
clone_size: few
v_call: TRBV19
cdr3_nt: TGTGCCAGTAGTATCCAGGGTCAACCAGAGACCCAGTACTTC
cdr3_aa: CASSIQGQPETQYF

j_call: TRBJ2-3
d_call: TRBD1
clone_size: -
v_call: TRBV5-4
cdr3_nt: TGTGCCAGCAGCTCGTCGGGACAGGGTACAGATACGCAGTATTTT
cdr3_aa: CASSSSGQGTDTQYF

j_call: TRBJ1-4
d_call: -
clone_size: -
v_call: TRBV7-8
cdr3_nt: TGTGCCAGCAGCCGGGCCGATTCGGGACTGTTTTTT
cdr3_aa: CASSRADSGLFF

j_call: TRBJ2-2
d_call: TRBD2
clone_size: few
v_call: TRBV11-2
cdr3_nt: TGTGCCAGCAGCCGCGTCAGCGGGGGGGAGGGCACCGGGGAGCTGTTTTTT
cdr3_aa: CASSRVSGGEGTGELFF

j_call: TRBJ1-1
d_call: -
clone_size: -
v_call: TRBV7-9
cdr3_nt: TGTGCCAGCAGCTTCGGCACAGGGAACACTGAAGCTTTCTTT
cdr3_aa: CASSFGTGNTEAFF

j_call: TRBJ2-4
d_call: TRBD1
clone_size: -
v_call: TRBV18
cdr3_nt: TGTGCCAGCTCACCCCGACAGGGGCGGAACATTCAGTACTTC
cdr3_aa: CASSPRQGRNIQYF

j_call: TRBJ1-1
d_call: TRBD1
clone_size: -
v_call: TRBV10-3
cdr3_nt: TGTGCCATCAGTGAATCCGTGATGACAGGGGGCCCGTTTACTGAAGCTTTCTTT
cdr3_aa: CAISESVMTGGPFTEAFF

j_call: TRBJ2-1
d_call: -
clone_size: -
v_call: TRBV4-1
cdr3_nt: TGCGCCAGCAGCCCCGACTTCGATGAGCAGTTCTTC
cdr3_aa: CASSPDFDEQFF

j_call: TRBJ2-7
d_call: TRBD1
clone_size: -
v_call: TRBV5-4
cdr3_nt: TGTGCCAGCACAAGTGATCCGGGACAGGTCGCCTACGAGCAGTACTTC
cdr3_aa: CASTSDPGQVAYEQYF

j_call: TRBJ2-7
d_call: -
clone_size: once
v_call: TRBV28
cdr3_nt: TGTGCCAGCATAGGAGACGTGCCCTACGAGCAGTACTTC
cdr3_aa: CASIGDVPYEQYF

j_call: TRBJ2-7
d_call: -
clone_size: few
v_call: TRBV6-5
cdr3_nt: TGTGCCAGCAGGTCCGGGGGATACGAGCAGTACTTC
cdr3_aa: CASRSGGYEQYF

j_call: TRBJ2-1
d_call: -
clone_size: -
v_call: TRBV6-2/TRBV6-3
cdr3_nt: TGTGCCAGCAGCACGAGCCCCTACAATGAGCAGTTCTTC
cdr3_aa: CASSTSPYNEQFF

j_call: TRBJ1-2
d_call: TRBD1
clone_size: -
v_call: TRBV19
cdr3_nt: TGTGCCAGTAACAGGGGAGGCTACACCTTC
cdr3_aa: CASNRGGYTF

j_call: TRBJ1-1
d_call: -
clone_size: -
v_call: TRBV11-2
cdr3_nt: TGTGCCAGCAGCTCCTCTACTGAAGCTTTCTTT
cdr3_aa: CASSSSTEAFF

j_call: TRBJ1-6
d_call: -
clone_size: -
v_call: TRBV6-1
cdr3_nt: TGTGCCAGCAGTGAACTCAGAATTGTTGATTCACCCCTCCACTTT
cdr3_aa: CASSELRIVDSPLHF

j_call: TRBJ1-2
d_call: -
clone_size: -
v_call: TRBV21-1
cdr3_nt: TGTGCCAGCACCTCCGGTAAAGGGGATGGCTACACCTTC
cdr3_aa: CASTSGKGDGYTF

j_call: TRBJ2-7
d_call: -
clone_size: -
v_call: TRBV12-3/TRBV12-4
cdr3_nt: TGTGCCAGCAGGTATCTCAGGGACGAGCAGTACTTC
cdr3_aa: CASRYLRDEQYF

j_call: TRBJ2-7
d_call: TRBD1
clone_size: -
v_call: TRBV6-5
cdr3_nt: TGTGCCAGTGCAGTGGGACAGCCCTACGAGCAGTACTTC
cdr3_aa: CASAVGQPYEQYF

j_call: TRBJ1-1
d_call: TRBD1
clone_size: -
v_call: TRBV28
cdr3_nt: TGTGCCACTCGAATAGGGACAGGGAGAGGAGCTTTCTTT
cdr3_aa: CATRIGTGRGAFF

j_call: TRBJ2-7
d_call: TRBD1
clone_size: -
v_call: TRBV13
cdr3_nt: TGTGCCAGCAGCGCCCGGGACAGGGGGCCCTACGAGCAGTACTTC
cdr3_aa: CASSARDRGPYEQYF

j_call: TRBJ2-7
d_call: -
clone_size: few
v_call: TRBV28
cdr3_nt: TGTGCCAGCAGTTACCAGCGGGTTTGGTCTTACGAGCAGTACTTC
cdr3_aa: CASSYQRVWSYEQYF

j_call: TRBJ2-3
d_call: -
clone_size: -
v_call: TRBV7-2
cdr3_nt: TGTGCCAGCAGCCAGGACTTGGGTAGCACAGATACGCAGTATTTT
cdr3_aa: CASSQDLGSTDTQYF

j_call: TRBJ2-7
d_call: TRBD1
clone_size: once
v_call: TRBV2
cdr3_nt: TGTGCCAGCAGAGGACAGGGGCCCCCTTCTCGTGAGCAGTACTTC
cdr3_aa: CASRGQGPPSREQYF

j_call: TRBJ2-7
d_call: -
clone_size: -
v_call: TRBV5-5
cdr3_nt: TGTGCCAGCAGTTTGCATAAGGGGATCAGGGACGAGCAGTACTTC
cdr3_aa: CASSLHKGIRDEQYF

j_call: TRBJ2-7
d_call: TRBD2
clone_size: once
v_call: TRBV2
cdr3_nt: TGTGCCAGCAGAAGCTCCGGGACTAGCGGGAGCGAGCAGTACTTC
cdr3_aa: CASRSSGTSGSEQYF

j_call: TRBJ2-7
d_call: -
clone_size: -
v_call: TRBV5-1
cdr3_nt: TGCGCCAGCAGCTTGGTTTCCGGCTACGAGCAGTACTTC
cdr3_aa: CASSLVSGYEQYF

j_call: TRBJ2-2
d_call: TRBD1
clone_size: -
v_call: TRBV19
cdr3_nt: TGTGCCAGTAGTATCGGGACAGTCGGGGAGCTGTTTTTT
cdr3_aa: CASSIGTVGELFF